This T cell receptor beta chain was sequenced for a study of T cell clones after liver transplantation. Across the whole study: Blood was drawn pre-transplant, before withdrawal, and after full or failed withdrawal.

Sequenced by immunoSEQ multiplex PCR; TCRdb stores in-frame clones only, minus some. The sample comprises tens of thousands of clones, roughly nine tenths of which are singletons, and approximately 2.4% rests with the top ten. The CDR3 is 16 residues long. V lost 0 bases to trimming and J lost 5 bases, with 15 bases between them. Germline CDR1 reads SGHRS; CDR2 reads YFSETQ. The sequence was obtained from a human donor who received a liver transplant. The sequences come from CD4+ T cells from blood, collected before liver transplant. The chain carries TRBV5-1 and TRBJ2-1, with a weak D call TRBD2 (6 bases). CDR3 DNA: TGCGCCAGCAGCTTGGCGGGGAGGCCAGGCGACAATGAGCAGTTCTTC. It translates to CASSLAGRPGDNEQFF.